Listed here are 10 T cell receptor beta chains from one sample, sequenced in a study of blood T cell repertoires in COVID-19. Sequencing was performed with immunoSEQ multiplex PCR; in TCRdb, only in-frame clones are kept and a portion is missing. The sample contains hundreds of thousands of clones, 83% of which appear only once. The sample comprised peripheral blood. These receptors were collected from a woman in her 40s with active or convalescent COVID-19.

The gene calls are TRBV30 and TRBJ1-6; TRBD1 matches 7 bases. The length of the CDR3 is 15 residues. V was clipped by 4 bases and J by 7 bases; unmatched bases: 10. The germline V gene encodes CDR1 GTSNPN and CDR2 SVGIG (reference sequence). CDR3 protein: CAWTSLDRVNSPLHF. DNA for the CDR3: TGTGCCTGGACCTCTTTAGACAGGGTAAATTCACCCCTCCACTTT.

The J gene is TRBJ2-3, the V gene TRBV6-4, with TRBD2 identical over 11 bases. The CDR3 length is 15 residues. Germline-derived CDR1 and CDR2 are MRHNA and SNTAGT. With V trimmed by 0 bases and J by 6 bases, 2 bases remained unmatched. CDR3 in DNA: TGTGCCAGCAGTGACTCTAGCGGGGGGGCCGATACGCAGTATTTT. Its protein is CASSDSSGGADTQYF.

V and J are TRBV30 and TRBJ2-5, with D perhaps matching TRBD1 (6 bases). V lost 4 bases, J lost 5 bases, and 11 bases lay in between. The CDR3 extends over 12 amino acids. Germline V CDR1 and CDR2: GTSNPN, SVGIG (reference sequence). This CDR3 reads CAWIQGVETQYF. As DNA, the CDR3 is TGTGCCTGGATACAGGGAGTGGAGACCCAGTACTTC.

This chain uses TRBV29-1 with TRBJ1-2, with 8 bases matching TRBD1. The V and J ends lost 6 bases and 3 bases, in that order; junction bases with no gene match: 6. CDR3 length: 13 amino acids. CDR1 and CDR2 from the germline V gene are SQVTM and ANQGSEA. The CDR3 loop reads CSVMTGADYGYTF. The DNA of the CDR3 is TGCAGCGTGATGACAGGGGCAGACTATGGCTACACCTTC.

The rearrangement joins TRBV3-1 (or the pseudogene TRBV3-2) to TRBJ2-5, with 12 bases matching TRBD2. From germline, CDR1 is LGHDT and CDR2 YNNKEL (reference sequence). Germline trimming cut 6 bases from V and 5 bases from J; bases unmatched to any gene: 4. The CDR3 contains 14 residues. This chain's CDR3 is CASRASGGVETQYF. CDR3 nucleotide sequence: TGTGCCAGCAGGGCTAGCGGGGGGGTGGAGACCCAGTACTTC.

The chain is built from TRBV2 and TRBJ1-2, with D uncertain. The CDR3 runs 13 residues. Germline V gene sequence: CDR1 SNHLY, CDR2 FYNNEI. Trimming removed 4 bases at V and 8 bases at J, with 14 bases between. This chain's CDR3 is CASSVTWNEGYTF. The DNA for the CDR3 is TGTGCCAGCAGTGTGACATGGAACGAGGGCTACACCTTC.

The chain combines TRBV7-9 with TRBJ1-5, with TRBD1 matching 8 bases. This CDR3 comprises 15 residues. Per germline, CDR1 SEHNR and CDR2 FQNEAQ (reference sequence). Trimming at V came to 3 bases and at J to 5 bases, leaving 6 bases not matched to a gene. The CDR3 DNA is TGTGCCAGCAGCTTCTCGACAGGGGATGATCAGCCCCAGCATTTT. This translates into CASSFSTGDDQPQHF.

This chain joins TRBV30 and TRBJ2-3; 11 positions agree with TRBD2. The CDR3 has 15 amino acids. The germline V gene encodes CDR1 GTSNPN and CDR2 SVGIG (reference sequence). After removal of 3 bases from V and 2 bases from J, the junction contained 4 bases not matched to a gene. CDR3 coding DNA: TGTGCCTGGAGCGCGGGACTAGCGGACACAGATACGCAGTATTTT. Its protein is CAWSAGLADTDTQYF.

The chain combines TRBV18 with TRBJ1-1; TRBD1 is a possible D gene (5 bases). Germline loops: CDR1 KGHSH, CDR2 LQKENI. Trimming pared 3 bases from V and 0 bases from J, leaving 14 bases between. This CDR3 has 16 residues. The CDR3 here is CASSPGGDFLNTEAFF. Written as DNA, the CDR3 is TGTGCCAGCTCACCGGGGGGGGATTTTTTGAACACTGAAGCTTTCTTT.

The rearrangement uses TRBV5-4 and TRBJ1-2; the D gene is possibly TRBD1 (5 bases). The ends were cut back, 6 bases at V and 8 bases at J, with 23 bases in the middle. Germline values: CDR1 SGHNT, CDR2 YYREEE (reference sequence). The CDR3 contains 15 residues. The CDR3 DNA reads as TGTGCCAGCAACCTTGCTGTCGGCAGGGCTCAGGGCTACACCTTC. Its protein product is CASNLAVGRAQGYTF.